This T cell receptor beta chain was obtained from a study of Ad26.COV2.S vaccination and SARS-CoV-2 variants. Study background: Intramuscularly, Ad26.COV2.S was given either once or twice, 56 days apart. Overall study findings and caveats: Vaccine recipients showed a spike-specific TCR breadth that was higher than in placebo recipients. The TCR-based breadth and depth measures might underestimate overall T cell responses.

Indicated treatment: some 19 received Ad26.COV2.S at low or high dose, single or two shots; five or six received placebo; per-sample allocation not given. Repertoires come from day 63 after the first vaccine or placebo injection. A word on this clone: Its antigen remains unknown.

The V end lost 4 bases, the J end lost 13 bases, and 14 bases lay between the germline ends. Germline V gene sequence: CDR1 MNHEY, CDR2 SVGEGT. The CDR3 length is 12 residues. Using immunoSEQ multiplex PCR, the repertoire was profiled, and TCRdb retains in-frame clones only, with some absent. The table lists roughly 380,000 clones, 85% to 90% of them singletons. This sequence joins TRBV6-2 or TRBV6-3 and TRBJ2-1, with D perhaps matching TRBD1 or TRBD2 (5 bases each). The TCR sequence derives from a person between 18 and 60 years old who received the Ad26.COV2.S COVID-19 vaccine or a placebo. Specimen: peripheral blood, collected in a trial of Ad26.COV2.S vaccine versus placebo. Here the CDR3 reads CASSSTGTEQFF. CDR3 bases: TGTGCCAGCAGTTCGACCGGGACCGAACAGTTCTTC.